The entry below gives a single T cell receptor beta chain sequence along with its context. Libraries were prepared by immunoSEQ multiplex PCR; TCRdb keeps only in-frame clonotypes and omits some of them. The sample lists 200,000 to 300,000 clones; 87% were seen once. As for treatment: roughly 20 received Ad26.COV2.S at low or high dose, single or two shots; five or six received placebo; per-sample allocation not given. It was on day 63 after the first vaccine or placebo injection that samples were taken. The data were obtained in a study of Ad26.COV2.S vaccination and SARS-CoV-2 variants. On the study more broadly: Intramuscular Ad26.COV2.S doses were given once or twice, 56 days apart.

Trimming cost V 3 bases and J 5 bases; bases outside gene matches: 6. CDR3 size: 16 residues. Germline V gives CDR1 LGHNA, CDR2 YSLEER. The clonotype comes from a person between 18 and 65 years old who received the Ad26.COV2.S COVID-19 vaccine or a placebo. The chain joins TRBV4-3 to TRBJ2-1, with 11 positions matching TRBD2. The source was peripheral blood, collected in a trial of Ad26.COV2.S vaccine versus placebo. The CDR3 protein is CASSHPGLAANNEQFF. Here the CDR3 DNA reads TGCGCCAGCAGCCACCCGGGACTAGCGGCTAACAATGAGCAGTTCTTC.